A few counts support the clone carrying this TCR beta chain. PCR was performed a second time for roughly 7 to 11 cycles using a sample-barcoded 5' primer and a J-beta primer mix. TCRdb re-called the 5' RACE reads with MiXCR, one entry per CDR3 protein. This sample yields about a million distinct CDR3 sequences, of which around two fifths are seen a single time; under 15% belongs to the top ten. The CDR3 has 13 amino acids. Between the trimmed V and J ends, which lost 6 bases and 6 bases, there was a span of 14 bases. This record belongs to a study of blood T cells in healthy people across ages. Sequencing was performed on blood. The clonotype was recovered from a young man in good health. J is TRBJ1-2 and V is TRBV12-3 or TRBV12-4, with D possibly being TRBD1 (5 bases). The CDR3 reads CASSTDSWDGYTF. In nucleotides, the CDR3 is TGTGCCAGCAGCACAGACAGCTGGGATGGCTACACCTTC.